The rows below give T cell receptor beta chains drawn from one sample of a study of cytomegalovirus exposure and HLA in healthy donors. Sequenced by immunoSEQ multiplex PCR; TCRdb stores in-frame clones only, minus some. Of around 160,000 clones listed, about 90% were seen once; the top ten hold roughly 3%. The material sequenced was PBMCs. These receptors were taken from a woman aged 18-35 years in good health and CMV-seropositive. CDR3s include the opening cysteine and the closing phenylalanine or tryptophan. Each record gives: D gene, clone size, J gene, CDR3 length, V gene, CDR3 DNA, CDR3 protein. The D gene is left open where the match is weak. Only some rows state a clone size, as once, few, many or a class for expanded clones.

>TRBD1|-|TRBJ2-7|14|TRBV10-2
TGCGCCAGCAGCTTCGACAGGGGAACCTACGAGCAGTACTTC
CASSFDRGTYEQYF
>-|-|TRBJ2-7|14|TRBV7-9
TGTGCCAGCAGCCCAGACTCCCTGTCCTACGAGCAGTACTTC
CASSPDSLSYEQYF
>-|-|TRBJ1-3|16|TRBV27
TGTGCCAGCAGTTTAACCGTTGGGGGCGCGGGAAACACCATATATTTT
CASSLTVGGAGNTIYF
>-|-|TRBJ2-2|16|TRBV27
TGTGCCAGCAGGCCTTTTACCGGGACGAACACCGGGGAGCTGTTTTTT
CASRPFTGTNTGELFF
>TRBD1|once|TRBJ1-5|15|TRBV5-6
TGTGCCAGCAGCTTTTGGACAGGGGGCAATCAGCCCCAGCATTTT
CASSFWTGGNQPQHF
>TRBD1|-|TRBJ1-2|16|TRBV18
TGTGCCAGCTCACAAAGAACAGGGGGTACTAACTATGGCTACACCTTC
CASSQRTGGTNYGYTF
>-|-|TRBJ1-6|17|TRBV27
TGTGCCAGCAGTTCGACAGTCCTGCAAAGTATTGATTCACCCCTCCACTTT
CASSSTVLQSIDSPLHF
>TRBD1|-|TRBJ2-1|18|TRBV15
TGTGCCACCAGCCGATACTCAACCGGGACAGGGAGAGGCAATGAGCAGTTCTTC
CATSRYSTGTGRGNEQFF
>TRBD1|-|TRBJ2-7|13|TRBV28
TGTGCCAGCAGGCCTAGGGGGCCCTACGAGCAGTACTTC
CASRPRGPYEQYF
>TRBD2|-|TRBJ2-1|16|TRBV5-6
TGTGCCAGCAGCTTGGCGGGAGGTAGGTCCTACAATGAGCAGTTCTTC
CASSLAGGRSYNEQFF
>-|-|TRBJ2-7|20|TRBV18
TGTGCCAGCTCACCGCTACCGGTCCGGGGCGGGGCTAATTCTTCCCACGAGCAGTACTTC
CASSPLPVRGGANSSHEQYF
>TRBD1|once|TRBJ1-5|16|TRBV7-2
TGTGCCAGCAGCACGCCGGACAGGGGGTCCGGTCAGCCCCAGCATTTT
CASSTPDRGSGQPQHF
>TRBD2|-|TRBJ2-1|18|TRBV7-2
TGTGCCAGCAGCTTAGCGGCACCCGGGGCGCGGGAGAGGAGTGAGCAGTTCTTC
CASSLAAPGARERSEQFF
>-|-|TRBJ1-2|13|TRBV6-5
TGTGCCAGCAGTCGACATGACAACTATGGCTACACCTTC
CASSRHDNYGYTF
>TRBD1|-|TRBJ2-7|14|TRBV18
TGTGCCAGCTCACTTACAGGGGAAAGAGGCGAGCAGTACTTC
CASSLTGERGEQYF
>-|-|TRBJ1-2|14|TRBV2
TGTGCCAGCAGTGAAGGTCCCGGGGGCTATGGCTACACCTTC
CASSEGPGGYGYTF
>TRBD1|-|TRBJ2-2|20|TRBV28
TGTGCCAGCAGTTGGCCGCTCCTAGACCCGGGACAGGCGTCCCCCGGGGAGCTGTTTTTT
CASSWPLLDPGQASPGELFF